The 19 T cell receptor beta chains below all came from one sample that was sequenced in a study of cytomegalovirus exposure and HLA in healthy donors. PCR used 60 Vbeta primers and 13 Jbeta primers. Assay used: immunoSEQ multiplex PCR; TCRdb lists only in-frame clones, some missing. The sample has some 140,000 clones; roughly four fifths are singletons. The sequenced sample consisted of PBMCs. The receptor source for this set is a woman aged 45-60 years in good health and CMV-seropositive.

CDR3 sequence (DNA): TGCGCCAGCAGCAGCCTCGGGCGGGGCTCCTACGAGCAGTACTTC. Encoded protein: CASSSLGRGSYEQYF. This chain joins TRBV4-1 and TRBJ2-7; D is possibly TRBD2 (6 bases). CDR1 and CDR2 from the germline V gene are MGHRA and YSYEKL. The ends were cut back, 5 bases at V and 0 bases at J, with 14 bases in the middle. The CDR3 contains 15 residues.

In this sample, this clone turned up once. The J gene is TRBJ1-5, the V gene TRBV2, with 11 bases fitting TRBD1. V shed 6 bases and J 7 bases; nucleotides not matched to a gene: 11. There are 16 residues in the CDR3. Per germline, CDR1 SNHLY and CDR2 FYNNEI. The CDR3 DNA is TGTGCCAGCAGCGACCTCGGACAGGGGGCATGGCAGCCCCAGCATTTT. It yields the protein CASSDLGQGAWQPQHF.

The V call is TRBV7-3, the J call TRBJ2-1, with TRBD2 matching 8 bases. CDR1 and CDR2 (germline): SGHTA, FQGTGA. This CDR3 has 15 amino acids. The trim removed 0 bases at V and 4 bases at J, leaving 2 bases unmatched. CDR3 bases: TGTGCCAGCAGCTTAACGTCTAGCGGGTACAATGAGCAGTTCTTC. Amino acid sequence: CASSLTSSGYNEQFF.

As to this clone: Other DNA sequences in the sample encode the same CDR3. This chain links TRBV7-9 with TRBJ2-7, with D possibly TRBD1 on 5 matching bases. Germline V CDR1 and CDR2: SEHNR, FQNEAQ (reference sequence). Trimming shortened V by 5 bases and J by 2 bases, and 16 bases separated the two germline ends. This CDR3 is 15 amino acids long. Here the CDR3 DNA reads TGTGCCAGCAGCCCCCGTCAGGGTCCCCCCTACGAGCAGTACTTC. Amino acid sequence: CASSPRQGPPYEQYF.

The V gene is TRBV2, the J gene TRBJ2-3; 8 bases agree with TRBD2. V lost 6 bases to trimming and J lost 1 base; unmatched junction nucleotides: 6. This CDR3 region has 15 residues. Germline CDR1 and CDR2: SNHLY and FYNNEI. CDR3 amino acids: CASRDNSGGTDTQYF. The CDR3 DNA reads TGTGCCAGCAGGGATAATAGCGGGGGCACAGATACGCAGTATTTT.

This chain links TRBV5-1 with TRBJ1-1; D unresolved. The germline gives CDR1 SGHRS, CDR2 YFSETQ. This CDR3 has 13 amino acids. V was shortened by 1 base and J by 1 base, with 5 bases between the two germline ends. The CDR3 DNA follows: TGCGCCAGCAGCTTGACAGCGAACACTGAAGCTTTCTTT. It translates to CASSLTANTEAFF.

This chain connects TRBV5-1 to TRBJ2-1; D is ambiguous. Germline V lookup: CDR1 SGHRS, CDR2 YFSETQ. CDR3 length equals 16 residues. The V and J ends lost 0 bases and 0 bases respectively, with 10 bases between them. CDR3 DNA sequence: TGCGCCAGCAGCTTGGGACACGATGACTCCTACAATGAGCAGTTCTTC. Protein: CASSLGHDDSYNEQFF.

V is TRBV6-5 and J is TRBJ1-2; D perhaps matches TRBD1 (6 bases). V lost 7 bases and J lost 0, with 12 bases in between. The CDR3 loop spans 14 amino acids. Germline lookup yields CDR1 MNHEY and CDR2 SVGAGI. The CDR3: CASKGGVANYGYTF. In nucleotides, the CDR3 is TGTGCCAGCAAGGGGGGGGTAGCTAACTATGGCTACACCTTC.

V is TRBV7-3 and J is TRBJ1-1; possible D gene TRBD1, 6 bases. The germline gives CDR1 SGHTA, CDR2 FQGTGA. V was shortened by 4 bases and J by 1 base, with 7 bases between the two germline ends. This CDR3 region has 13 residues. The CDR3 DNA reads TGTGCCAGCAGCTCACAGGGGAACACTGAAGCTTTCTTT. This translates into CASSSQGNTEAFF.

This clone was counted a single time. The rearrangement joins TRBV7-9 to TRBJ2-3, with D possibly TRBD2 on 5 matching bases. This CDR3 comprises 14 residues. Between the trimmed V and J ends, which lost 3 bases and 1 base, there was a span of 8 bases. CDR1 and CDR2 from the germline V gene are SEHNR and FQNEAQ (reference sequence). Written as DNA, the CDR3 is TGTGCCAGCAGCTTCGACTACCGCACAGATACGCAGTATTTT. It yields the protein CASSFDYRTDTQYF.

This clone has a handful of counts. The rearrangement joins TRBV7-2 to TRBJ1-6, with D hard to call. The germline CDR1 and CDR2 sequences are SGHTA and FQGNSA. The CDR3 spans 13 residues. The V gene lost 6 bases and the J gene lost 9 bases, with 12 bases spanning the gap. The CDR3 region is CASSSGEGSPLHF. The DNA for the CDR3 is TGTGCCAGCAGTAGCGGGGAGGGTTCACCCCTCCACTTT.

This clone showed up just once. This sequence joins TRBV5-4 and TRBJ2-7; 8 nucleotides agree with TRBD1. Germline V gene data show CDR1 as SGHNT and CDR2 as YYREEE (reference sequence). Trimming took 1 base from V and 2 from J; bases not matched to a gene: 5. This CDR3 comprises 15 residues. CDR3 residues: CASSLQGAMTYEQYF. CDR3 nucleotide sequence: TGTGCCAGCAGCTTGCAGGGGGCTATGACCTACGAGCAGTACTTC.

The chain is built from TRBV5-1 and TRBJ2-7; 12 nucleotides agree with TRBD2. Germline V gene sequence: CDR1 SGHRS, CDR2 YFSETQ. The CDR3 contains 16 residues. The junction had 7 bases not matched to a gene; V was cut back by 0 bases and J by 6 bases. The CDR3 loop is CASSLAASGGEGEQYF. The CDR3 DNA sequence: TGCGCCAGCAGCTTGGCGGCTAGCGGGGGGGAAGGCGAGCAGTACTTC.

The gene calls are TRBV5-1 and TRBJ2-1; 10 bases map to TRBD1. The CDR3 has 17 residues. J was trimmed by 3 bases and V by 5 bases; bases with no gene match: 11. Germline CDR1 reads SGHRS; CDR2 reads YFSETQ. CDR3: CASSGTGAFTGYNEQFF. CDR3 sequence (DNA): TGCGCCAGCAGTGGGACAGGGGCTTTCACGGGCTACAATGAGCAGTTCTTC.

The chain links TRBV28 to TRBJ2-1; 11 bases match TRBD2. The CDR3 is 17 residues long. Trimming cost V 2 bases and J 4 bases; bases outside gene matches: 7. Germline V gene lookup returns CDR1 MDHEN and CDR2 SYDVKM. The CDR3 coding sequence is TGTGCCAGCAGTTTAGGGCTAGCGGGGGGCCCATACAATGAGCAGTTCTTC. Encoded protein: CASSLGLAGGPYNEQFF.

Notes on this clone: Other DNA sequences within the sample encode an identical CDR3. The rearrangement links TRBV6-1 to TRBJ2-7; 7 bases are shared with TRBD1. V was clipped by 3 bases and J by 2 bases; unmatched bases: 7. CDR1 is MNHNS and CDR2 is SASEGT in the germline V gene. The CDR3 runs to 15 residues. This CDR3 reads CASSESQGDPYEQYF. The DNA for the CDR3 is TGTGCCAGCAGTGAGAGCCAGGGGGACCCCTACGAGCAGTACTTC.

This clone was seen a handful of times. The chain combines TRBV6-6 with TRBJ2-7, with a possible D match to TRBD2 (5 bases). The CDR3 is 15 residues long. From germline, CDR1 is MNHNY and CDR2 SVGAGI (reference sequence). The V and J ends lost 2 bases and 1 base respectively, with 12 bases between them. CDR3 DNA sequence: TGTGCCAGCAGTTACGCCTTCGGGGTATCCTACGAGCAGTACTTC. Amino acid sequence: CASSYAFGVSYEQYF.

This rearrangement joins TRBV30 to TRBJ1-4; 7 nucleotides line up with TRBD1. V lost 4 bases, J lost 0 bases, and 8 bases stayed unmatched. The CDR3 contains 16 residues. The germline gives CDR1 GTSNPN, CDR2 SVGIG (reference sequence). For the CDR3, the DNA is TGTGCCTGGAATACCGGGACAGACGCAACTAATGAAAAACTGTTTTTT. As protein: CAWNTGTDATNEKLFF.

The gene calls are TRBV7-3 and TRBJ2-5; 12 bases are shared with TRBD2. CDR3 length equals 15 residues. The germline CDR1 and CDR2 sequences are SGHTA and FQGTGA. Losses at the gene ends were 4 bases for V and 5 bases for J; bases not matched to a gene: 5. CDR3 in amino acids: CASSSGLAGWETQYF. In DNA form, the CDR3 reads TGTGCCAGCAGCTCCGGACTAGCGGGATGGGAGACCCAGTACTTC.